This T cell receptor beta chain is drawn from a study of shared clonotypes between healthy human individuals. CD45RO-negative, CCR7-positively selected cells formed the naive CD8 fraction, excluding terminally differentiated effector memory CD45RA+ cells. The run depth of the assay was deep. Data came from immunoSEQ multiplex PCR; TCRdb stores just in-frame clones and leaves some out. The table has about 2.1 million clones, 90% to 95% seen once. This clone was observed once. Sequencing input: naive CD8+ T cells from PBMCs. This clonotype originated in a man aged 18 to 30 in good health. Some clones in this sample may be carry-over from other donors' samples.

CDR3 loop: CASSAGLRSEQFF. The CDR3 DNA sequence: TGTGCCAGCAGCGCGGGACTTAGAAGCGAGCAGTTCTTC. The genes are TRBV5-6 and TRBJ2-1; tentatively, D is TRBD2 (6 bases). The germline V gene has CDR1 SGHDT and CDR2 YYEEEE. CDR3 size: 13 residues. V was trimmed by 4 bases and J by 10 bases, leaving 15 bases between them.